Listed below are T cell receptor beta chains from one sample, sequenced in a study of beta chain features in type 1 diabetes. The table came from immunoSEQ multiplex PCR; TCRdb's copy has only in-frame clones and leaves some out. The sample yields roughly 240,000 clones, roughly 14% seen once. Sequencing was performed on naive CD4+ T cells from blood. The receptors come from a middle-aged woman in good health. The CDR3 runs from the conserved cysteine through the conserved F or W. Each record gives: D gene, V gene, clone size, J gene, CDR3 protein, CDR3 DNA. A D gene is named only where the DNA matches it firmly. The size of a clone is reported for some rows only, either as once, few or many, or as a class for expanded clones.

>.|TRBV7-2|.|TRBJ2-1
CASSLPDWYNEQFF
TGTGCCAGCAGCCTTCCGGACTGGTACAATGAGCAGTTCTTC
>.|TRBV5-4|.|TRBJ1-3
CASSKPGTGAGNTIYF
TGTGCCAGCAGCAAACCCGGGACTGGGGCTGGAAACACCATATATTTT
>TRBD1|TRBV7-2|.|TRBJ1-1
CASSLATGGRTEAFF
TGTGCCAGCAGCTTAGCCACAGGGGGCCGGACTGAAGCTTTCTTT
>.|TRBV5-1|few|TRBJ2-7
CASSLEAGGPYEQYF
TGCGCCAGCAGCTTGGAGGCAGGGGGGCCCTACGAGCAGTACTTC
>.|TRBV7-2|.|TRBJ2-7
CASTQGTWAYEQYF
TGTGCCAGCACCCAGGGGACATGGGCCTACGAGCAGTACTTC
>TRBD2|TRBV18|.|TRBJ2-3
CASSPTRSSGVVTDTQYF
TGTGCCAGCTCCCCAACCAGGTCTAGCGGGGTCGTCACAGATACGCAGTATTTT
>.|TRBV5-1|few|TRBJ1-1
CASSLDPGYTEAFF
TGCGCCAGCAGCTTGGATCCAGGGTACACTGAAGCTTTCTTT
>TRBD1|TRBV10-3|few|TRBJ1-4
CAISDPGGEEEKLFF
TGTGCCATCAGTGACCCAGGGGGAGAGGAGGAAAAACTGTTTTTT
>.|TRBV11-2|.|TRBJ2-3
CASSLPVADTQYF
TGTGCCAGCAGCTTACCGGTAGCAGATACGCAGTATTTT
>TRBD1|TRBV4-2|few|TRBJ2-3
CASSQGGTGTDTQYF
TGTGCCAGCAGCCAAGGTGGGACAGGGACAGATACGCAGTATTTT